Below are 10 T cell receptor beta chains sequenced from a single sample in a study of cytomegalovirus exposure and HLA in healthy donors. The study ran its PCR with 60 Vbeta and 13 Jbeta primers. Sequencing used immunoSEQ multiplex PCR; TCRdb keeps in-frame clones, though not all of them. This table holds some 120,000 clones, about 79% found once. Source material: PBMCs. Source of these receptors: a woman aged 50 to 60 in good health and CMV-seronegative.

V and J are TRBV6-6 and TRBJ2-7, with 13 bases lining up with TRBD2. Germline CDR1 is MNHNY and CDR2 is SVGAGI (reference sequence). The V gene end was trimmed by 5 bases and the J gene end by 6 bases; junction bases not matched to a gene: 7. This CDR3 comprises 15 residues. Here the CDR3 DNA reads TGTGCCAGCAGTCTCGGGACTAGCGGGGTCCCCGAGCAGTACTTC. Amino acid sequence: CASSLGTSGVPEQYF.

The CDR3 loop is CASFWDREGFGYTF. The CDR3 bases are TGTGCCAGCTTCTGGGACAGGGAAGGATTCGGCTACACCTTC. This chain links TRBV5-4 with TRBJ1-2; TRBD1 matches 9 bases. This CDR3 is built from 14 residues. CDR1 is SGHNT, CDR2 YYREEE, per germline (reference sequence). Trimming removed 7 bases from V and 8 bases from J; junction bases left unmatched: 12.

As for this clone: A junction end diverges from the germline sequence, so it may reflect a read error. The V call is TRBV28, the J call TRBJ2-3; tentative D call: TRBD2 (6 bases). CDR3 length equals 12 residues. Germline V lookup: CDR1 MDHEN, CDR2 SYDVKM. CDR3 DNA sequence: TGTGCCAGCAGTTTACAGGCGGGAACAAACGATTTT. This codes for CASSLQAGTNDF.

V usage is TRBV28 and J usage is TRBJ2-5; D ambiguous. The end of the DNA is better explained by TRBJ2-7, so the J call may be wrong. Germline V lookup: CDR1 MDHEN, CDR2 SYDVKM. The CDR3 runs to 12 residues. CDR3 nucleotide sequence: TGTGCCAGCAGTTTCCCCCTCTACGAGCAGTACTTC. Translated: CASSFPLYEQYF.

This clone appeared a few times. The chain recombines TRBV2 with TRBJ2-5; tentatively, D is TRBD1 (5 bases). The better agreement between TRBJ2-7 and the DNA end casts doubt on the J call. Per the germline V gene, CDR1 is SNHLY and CDR2 is FYNNEI. There are 14 residues in the CDR3. Written as DNA, the CDR3 is TGTGCCAGCAGTGAATTTCAGGGTGTTTACGAGCAGTACTTC. Its protein is CASSEFQGVYEQYF.

V usage is TRBV7-2 and J usage is TRBJ1-1; 8 bases agree with TRBD1. This CDR3 is built from 17 residues. CDR1 is SGHTA, CDR2 FQGNSA, per germline. Trimming cost V 2 bases and J 2 bases; bases outside gene matches: 10. The CDR3 is CASSLSRLRGLNTEAFF. DNA of the CDR3: TGTGCCAGCAGCTTAAGCAGGCTCAGGGGGCTCAACACTGAAGCTTTCTTT.

This chain links TRBV28 with TRBJ2-2; the match to TRBD1 covers 8 bases. Trimming at V came to 5 bases and at J to 4 bases, leaving 9 bases not matched to a gene. Germline CDR1 MDHEN, CDR2 SYDVKM. The CDR3 spans 16 residues. CDR3 amino acids: CASSPPGGAGTGELFF. The CDR3 coding sequence is TGTGCCAGCAGTCCCCCAGGGGGCGCAGGCACCGGGGAGCTGTTTTTT.

The V call is TRBV7-2, the J call TRBJ1-2; no clear D. This CDR3 region has 14 residues. V lost 5 bases and J lost 1, with 11 bases in between. Per the germline V gene, CDR1 is SGHTA and CDR2 is FQGNSA. The CDR3 loop reads CASSPGPLNYGYTF. The CDR3 coding sequence is TGTGCCAGCAGCCCCGGTCCCCTTAACTATGGCTACACCTTC. Full variable domain (rest looked up from reference TRBV7-2 and TRBJ1-2): GAGVSQSPSNKVTEKGKDVELRCDPISGHTALYWYRQSLGQGLEFLIYFQGNSAPDKSGLPSDRFSAERTGGSVSTLTIQRTQQEDSAVYLCASSPGPLNYGYTFGSGTRLTVV.

The chain combines TRBV7-2 with TRBJ2-7; D not resolved. Looked up from germline, CDR1 is SGHTA and CDR2 is FQGNSA. The CDR3 has 11 residues. Trimming left V 0 bases short and J 5 bases short, with 2 bases between. CDR3 protein: CASSLANEQYF. The CDR3 region has the DNA TGTGCCAGCAGCTTAGCCAACGAGCAGTACTTC.

This chain links TRBV27 with TRBJ2-1; 7 bases are shared with TRBD2. Germline V CDR1 and CDR2: MNHEY, SMNVEV (reference sequence). J gave up 5 bases and V 7 bases, and 5 bases lay outside the gene matches. CDR3 length: 13 amino acids. The CDR3 region is CASKGLADNEQFF. The CDR3 nucleotides are TGTGCCAGCAAAGGGCTAGCGGACAATGAGCAGTTCTTC.